This T cell receptor beta chain was identified during a study of CD8 T cells in ankylosing spondylitis. Points from the study as a whole: Seemingly characteristic of ankylosing spondylitis blood was a TCR beta motif consisting of eight highly homologous variants. Enrichment of disease-linked clones was reportedly significant in matched ankylosing spondylitis synovial fluid.

Making the TCR beta libraries involved quantitative 5'-RACE with molecular barcodes. In TCRdb, the 5' RACE reads were re-called with MiXCR into one record per CDR3 protein. The profile shows a few hundred thousand distinct CDR3 sequences, roughly 13% of them singletons. The CDR3 extends over 13 amino acids. Germline values: CDR1 SGHTA, CDR2 FQGNSA. Trimming shortened V by 7 bases and J by 0 bases, and 9 bases separated the two germline ends. Details on this clonotype: Antigen: not known.

The V call is TRBV7-2, the J call TRBJ1-1; D not resolved. Sequenced material: blood, either unsorted or a sorted T cell fraction (not recorded which). The clonotype originates from a male donor with ankylosing spondylitis. The CDR3 is CASTQNMNTEAFF. CDR3 sequence (DNA): TGTGCCAGCACCCAAAACATGAACACTGAAGCTTTCTTT.